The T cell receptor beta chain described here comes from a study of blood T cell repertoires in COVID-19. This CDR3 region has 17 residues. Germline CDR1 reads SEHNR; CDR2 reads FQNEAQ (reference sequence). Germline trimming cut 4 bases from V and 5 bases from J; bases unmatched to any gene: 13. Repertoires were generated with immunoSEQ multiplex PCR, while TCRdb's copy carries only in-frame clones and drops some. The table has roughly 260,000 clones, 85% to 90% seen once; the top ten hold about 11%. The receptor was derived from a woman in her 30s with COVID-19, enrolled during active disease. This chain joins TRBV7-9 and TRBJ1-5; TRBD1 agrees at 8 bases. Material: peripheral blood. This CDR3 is CASSSPGQGKNDQPQHF. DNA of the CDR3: TGTGCCAGCAGCTCCCCCGGACAGGGAAAAAACGATCAGCCCCAGCATTTT.